Below are 18 T cell receptor beta chains sequenced from a single sample in a study of cytomegalovirus exposure and HLA in healthy donors. The PCR made use of 60 Vbeta and 13 Jbeta primers. The repertoire was sequenced with immunoSEQ multiplex PCR; TCRdb's copy has only in-frame clones and lacks some. The data contain under 130,000 clones, about 80% of them singletons. Sample: PBMCs. The origin of the receptors is a man aged 35 to 55 in good health and CMV-seropositive.

This chain joins TRBV2 and TRBJ2-7; 9 bases are shared with TRBD1. Germline V gives CDR1 SNHLY, CDR2 FYNNEI. This CDR3 has 16 amino acids. J was trimmed by 5 bases and V by 6 bases; bases with no gene match: 14. The CDR3 DNA is TGTGCCAGCAGAGAGAGAACCGGGACAGGGAGTAACGAGCAGTACTTC. Translation: CASRERTGTGSNEQYF.

The chain has TRBV4-3 and TRBJ1-2; possibly TRBD1 for D (5 bases). Trimming cost V 1 base and J 3 bases, with 12 bases left between them. The CDR3 consists of 15 residues. Germline V lookup: CDR1 LGHNA, CDR2 YSLEER. DNA for the CDR3: TGCGCCAGCAGCCAAGCATGGGGGGGGGACTATGGCTACACCTTC. Its translation is CASSQAWGGDYGYTF.

This chain connects TRBV9 to TRBJ2-2; D is possibly TRBD2 (6 bases). V lost 0 bases, J lost 1 base, and 19 bases lay in between. Germline V gene lookup returns CDR1 SGDLS and CDR2 YYNGEE. There are 19 residues in the CDR3. The CDR3 is CASSVGPYRAGRNTGELFF. CDR3 sequence (DNA): TGTGCCAGCAGCGTAGGGCCTTATCGGGCGGGGAGGAACACCGGGGAGCTGTTTTTT.

This chain uses TRBV29-1 with TRBJ1-5; TRBD1 agrees at 7 bases. The trim removed 6 bases at V and 0 bases at J, leaving 5 bases unmatched. This CDR3 spans 14 amino acids. The germline V gene has CDR1 SQVTM and CDR2 ANQGSEA. CDR3 protein: CSVLQGDSNQPQHF. The DNA of the CDR3 is TGCAGCGTCCTCCAGGGGGATAGCAATCAGCCCCAGCATTTT.

The V gene is TRBV11-3, the J gene TRBJ2-1, with a tentative D call TRBD2 (6 bases). This CDR3 is built from 16 residues. CDR1 is SGHNT and CDR2 is YENEEA in the germline V gene. With 1 base removed from V and 7 bases from J, the gap between germline ends came to 17 bases. In nucleotides, the CDR3 is TGTGCCAGCAGCTTAGGTACGGCGGCTGGGGGGAATGAGCAGTTCTTC. It codes for CASSLGTAAGGNEQFF. Drawing the rest from reference TRBV11-3 and TRBJ2-1, the complete variable domain is EAGVVQSPRYKIIEKKQPVAFWCNPISGHNTLYWYLQNLGQGPELLIRYENEEAVDDSQLPKDRFSAERLKGVDSTLKIQPAELGDSAVYLCASSLGTAAGGNEQFFGPGTRLTVL.

The CDR3 nucleotides are TGTGCCAGTAGCAAGGACAGGGCCAATAATTCACCCCTCCACTTT. Translation: CASSKDRANNSPLHF. This chain joins TRBV19 and TRBJ1-6; 8 bases fit TRBD1. Germline V gene sequence: CDR1 LNHDA, CDR2 SQIVND (reference sequence). The CDR3 contains 15 residues. The V and J ends lost 6 bases and 5 bases, in that order; junction bases with no gene match: 6.

V usage is TRBV27 and J usage is TRBJ2-2; 8 bases are shared with TRBD2. J was trimmed by 5 bases and V by 2 bases; bases with no gene match: 4. The CDR3 contains 15 residues. Per the germline V gene, CDR1 is MNHEY and CDR2 is SMNVEV (reference sequence). The CDR3 DNA sequence: TGTGCCAGCAGTTTAGGGGGACTAGTAACCGGGGAGCTGTTTTTT. It codes for CASSLGGLVTGELFF.

The chain links TRBV6-6 to TRBJ2-5; D is unresolved. The germline gives CDR1 MNHNY, CDR2 SVGAGI (reference sequence). The CDR3 sequence is 14 residues long. V was clipped by 6 bases and J by 0 bases, with 11 bases between them. CDR3: CASRHAQYQETQYF. The CDR3 DNA sequence: TGTGCCAGCAGACACGCTCAGTACCAAGAGACCCAGTACTTC.

This clone appeared a single time. The chain joins TRBV29-1 to TRBJ2-1; D not certain. Trimming removed 3 bases from V and 5 bases from J, with 14 bases in between. Germline lookup yields CDR1 SQVTM and CDR2 ANQGSEA. This CDR3 comprises 14 residues. The CDR3 coding sequence is TGCAGCGTTGAGTTCGATTCTCGGGACAATGAGCAGTTCTTC. This gives the protein CSVEFDSRDNEQFF.

This clone appeared a few times. The chain is built from TRBV6-5 and TRBJ1-2; 9 bases line up with TRBD1. Germline loops: CDR1 MNHEY, CDR2 SVGAGI. CDR3 length: 14 amino acids. Trimming took 6 bases from V and 2 from J; bases not matched to a gene: 4. Here the CDR3 DNA reads TGTGCCAGCAGACGCGGGACAGGGAACTATGGCTACACCTTC. Residues: CASRRGTGNYGYTF.

This chain links TRBV10-2 with TRBJ1-1, with D perhaps matching TRBD1 (6 bases). Germline-derived CDR1 and CDR2 are WSHSY and SAAADI. V lost 3 bases and J 0 bases, leaving 8 bases between the germline ends. This CDR3 is built from 14 residues. This CDR3 reads CASSDTGLNTEAFF. The CDR3 DNA follows: TGCGCCAGCAGTGATACAGGGCTGAACACTGAAGCTTTCTTT.

The chain is built from TRBV2 and TRBJ2-3; 7 bases agree with TRBD1. Germline CDR1 reads SNHLY; CDR2 reads FYNNEI. This CDR3 has 13 residues. After removal of 4 bases from V and 4 bases from J, the junction contained 2 bases not matched to a gene. CDR3 bases: TGTGCCAGCAGTGGACAGGGAGCAGATACGCAGTATTTT. It is translated as CASSGQGADTQYF.

The gene calls are TRBV29-1 and TRBJ1-3, with 9 bases that match TRBD1. With V trimmed by 5 bases and J by 3 bases, 2 bases remained unmatched. The germline CDR1 and CDR2 sequences are SQVTM and ANQGSEA. The CDR3 sequence is 13 residues long. CDR3 coding DNA: TGCAGCGTTCGACAGGGGGGTGGAAACACCATATATTTT. Translation: CSVRQGGGNTIYF.

The chain is built from TRBV29-1 and TRBJ2-7; possible D gene TRBD1, 6 bases. The V gene's germline CDR1 is SQVTM and CDR2 ANQGSEA. The CDR3 spans 13 residues. Trimming took 6 bases from V and 6 from J, leaving 18 bases between them. The CDR3 loop is CSVTPGVIGEQYF. Here the CDR3 DNA reads TGCAGCGTCACCCCAGGGGTAATAGGCGAGCAGTACTTC.

The chain links TRBV9 to TRBJ1-1, with D perhaps TRBD1 (5 bases). V was clipped by 1 base and J by 3 bases, with 13 bases between them. The CDR3 covers 15 residues. Germline CDR1 SGDLS, CDR2 YYNGEE. CDR3 protein: CASSVSAGGYTEAFF. The CDR3 DNA sequence: TGTGCCAGCAGCGTATCGGCGGGGGGGTACACTGAAGCTTTCTTT.

There are a few counts of this clone. The V call is TRBV9, the J call TRBJ2-1; 11 bases map to TRBD2. Germline V gives CDR1 SGDLS, CDR2 YYNGEE. The junction had 8 bases not matched to a gene; V was cut back by 6 bases and J by 3 bases. The CDR3 totals 16 residues. CDR3 sequence: CASNEGTSGFYNEQFF. The CDR3 DNA follows: TGTGCCAGCAACGAAGGGACTAGCGGCTTCTACAATGAGCAGTTCTTC.

The gene calls are TRBV9 and TRBJ1-4, with D possibly matching TRBD1 (5 bases). V dropped 4 bases and J dropped 1 base, with 11 bases sitting between them. Germline-derived CDR1 and CDR2 are SGDLS and YYNGEE. The CDR3 loop spans 15 amino acids. The CDR3 DNA sequence: TGTGCCAGCAGCCAATACCAGGGAACTAATGAAAAACTGTTTTTT. This sequence encodes CASSQYQGTNEKLFF.

For the CDR3, the DNA is TGTGCCAGCTCACGAGGGACAGGCTATGAAGCTTTCTTT. Translating it yields CASSRGTGYEAFF. The V call is TRBV18, the J call TRBJ1-1, with TRBD1 matching 8 bases. This CDR3 region has 13 residues. Germline V gene data show CDR1 as KGHSH and CDR2 as LQKENI. The junction had 5 bases not matched to a gene; V was cut back by 4 bases and J by 7 bases.